Listed here is a single T cell receptor beta chain. The sample comes from a study of Graves' ophthalmopathy and Graves' hyperthyroidism. Germline V lookup: CDR1 LNHDA, CDR2 SQIVND (reference sequence). CDR3 length equals 13 residues. V dropped 10 bases and J dropped 4 bases, with 16 bases sitting between them. Amplified material comprised TCR beta CDR3 regions derived from RNA transcripts. HTBI primers primed a first-round RT-PCR, and a second-round multiplex PCR followed. TCRdb recomputed calls from the multiplex PCR reads with MiXCR, one row per CDR3 protein. Altogether hundreds of thousands of distinct CDR3 sequences are present, roughly 50% being singletons, with the ten largest covering about 45%.

The TCR sequence derives from an adult man with Graves' ophthalmopathy. The chain couples TRBV19 to TRBJ1-1, with D perhaps matching TRBD1 (5 bases). The material sequenced was peripheral blood. CDR3 DNA sequence: TGTGCCACCTTGGACGGGGGAGTCACTGAAGCTTTCTTT. Translated: CATLDGGVTEAFF.